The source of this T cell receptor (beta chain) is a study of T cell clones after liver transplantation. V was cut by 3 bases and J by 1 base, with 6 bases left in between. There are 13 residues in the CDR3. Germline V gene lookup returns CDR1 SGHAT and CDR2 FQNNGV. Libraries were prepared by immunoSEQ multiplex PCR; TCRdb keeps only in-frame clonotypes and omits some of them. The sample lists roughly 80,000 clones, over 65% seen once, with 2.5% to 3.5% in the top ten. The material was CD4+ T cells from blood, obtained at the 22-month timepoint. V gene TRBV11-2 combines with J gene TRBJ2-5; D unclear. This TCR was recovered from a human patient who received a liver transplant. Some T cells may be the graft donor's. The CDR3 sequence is CASSFNSQETQYF. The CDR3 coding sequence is TGTGCCAGCAGCTTTAACAGCCAAGAGACCCAGTACTTC.